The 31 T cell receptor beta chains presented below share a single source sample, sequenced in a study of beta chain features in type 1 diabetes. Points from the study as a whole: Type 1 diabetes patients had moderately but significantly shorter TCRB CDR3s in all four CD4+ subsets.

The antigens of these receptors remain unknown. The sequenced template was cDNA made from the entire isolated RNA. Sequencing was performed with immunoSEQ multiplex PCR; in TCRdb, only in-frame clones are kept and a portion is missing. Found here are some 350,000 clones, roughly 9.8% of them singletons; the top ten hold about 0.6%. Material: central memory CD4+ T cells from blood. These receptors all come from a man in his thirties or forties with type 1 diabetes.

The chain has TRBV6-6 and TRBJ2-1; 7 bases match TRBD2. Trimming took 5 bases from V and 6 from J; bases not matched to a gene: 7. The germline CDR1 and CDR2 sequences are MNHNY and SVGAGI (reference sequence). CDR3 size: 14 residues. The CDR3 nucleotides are TGTGCCAGCAGTAACGGCGGGAGTTCCAATGAGCAGTTCTTC. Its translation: CASSNGGSSNEQFF.

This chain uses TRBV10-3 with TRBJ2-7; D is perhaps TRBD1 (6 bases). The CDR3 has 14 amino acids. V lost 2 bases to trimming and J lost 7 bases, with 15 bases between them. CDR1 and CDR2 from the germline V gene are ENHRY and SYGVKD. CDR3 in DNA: TGTGCCATCAGTGAGGGGGGTGCAGGGGCAGAGCAGTACTTC. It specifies CAISEGGAGAEQYF.

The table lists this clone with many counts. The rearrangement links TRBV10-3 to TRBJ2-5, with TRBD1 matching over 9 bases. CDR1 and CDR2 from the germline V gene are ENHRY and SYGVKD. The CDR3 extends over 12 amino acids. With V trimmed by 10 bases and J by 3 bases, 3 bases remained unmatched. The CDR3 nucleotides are TGTGCCACTAGGGACAGGGAAGAGACCCAGTACTTC. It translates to CATRDREETQYF.

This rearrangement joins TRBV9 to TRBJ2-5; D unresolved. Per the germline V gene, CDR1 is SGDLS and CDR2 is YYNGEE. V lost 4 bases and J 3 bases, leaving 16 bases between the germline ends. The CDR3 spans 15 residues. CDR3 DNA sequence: TGTGCCAGCAGCTCCCGCCCGGTTCGTGAAGAGACCCAGTACTTC. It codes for CASSSRPVREETQYF.

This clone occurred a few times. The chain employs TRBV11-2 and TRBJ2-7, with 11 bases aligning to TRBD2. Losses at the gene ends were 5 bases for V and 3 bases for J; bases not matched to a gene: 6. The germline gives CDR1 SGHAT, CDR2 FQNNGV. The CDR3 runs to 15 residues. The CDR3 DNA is TGTGCCAGCAGCCGATCCGGGACTAGCGGCTACGAGCAGTACTTC. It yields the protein CASSRSGTSGYEQYF.

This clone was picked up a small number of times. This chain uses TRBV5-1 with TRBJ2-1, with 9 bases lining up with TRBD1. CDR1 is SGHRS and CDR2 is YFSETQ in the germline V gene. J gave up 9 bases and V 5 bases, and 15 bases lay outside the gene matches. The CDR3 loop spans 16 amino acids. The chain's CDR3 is CASSRIPGQGAGEQFF. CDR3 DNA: TGCGCCAGCAGTCGTATTCCGGGACAGGGTGCGGGTGAGCAGTTCTTC.

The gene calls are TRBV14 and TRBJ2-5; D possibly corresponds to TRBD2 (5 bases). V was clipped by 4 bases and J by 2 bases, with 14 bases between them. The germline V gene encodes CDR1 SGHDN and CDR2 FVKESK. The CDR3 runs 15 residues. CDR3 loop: CASSPDAPGQETQYF. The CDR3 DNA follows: TGTGCCAGCAGCCCCGACGCGCCGGGGCAAGAGACCCAGTACTTC.

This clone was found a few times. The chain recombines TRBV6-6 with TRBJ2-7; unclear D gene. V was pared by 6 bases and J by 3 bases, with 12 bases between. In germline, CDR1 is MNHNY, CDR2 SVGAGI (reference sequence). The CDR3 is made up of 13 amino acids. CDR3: CASRNPDGYEQYF. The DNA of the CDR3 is TGTGCCAGCAGAAATCCGGACGGCTACGAGCAGTACTTC.

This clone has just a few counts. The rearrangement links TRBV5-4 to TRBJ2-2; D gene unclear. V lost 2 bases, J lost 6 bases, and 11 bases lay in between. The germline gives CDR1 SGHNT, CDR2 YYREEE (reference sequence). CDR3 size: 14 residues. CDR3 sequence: CASSLEGMAGELFF. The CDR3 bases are TGTGCCAGCAGCTTAGAAGGGATGGCCGGGGAGCTGTTTTTT.

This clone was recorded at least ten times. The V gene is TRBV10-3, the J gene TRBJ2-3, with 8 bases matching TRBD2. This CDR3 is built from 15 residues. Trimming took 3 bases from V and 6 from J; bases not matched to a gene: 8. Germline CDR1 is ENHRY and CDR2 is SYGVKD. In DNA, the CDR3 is TGTGCCATCAGTGATAAAGCGGGAGCGGGTGATACGCAGTATTTT. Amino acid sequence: CAISDKAGAGDTQYF.

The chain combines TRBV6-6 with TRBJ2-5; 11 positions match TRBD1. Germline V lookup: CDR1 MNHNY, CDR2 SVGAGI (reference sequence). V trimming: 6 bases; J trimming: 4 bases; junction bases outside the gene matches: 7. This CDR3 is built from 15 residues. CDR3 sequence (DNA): TGTGCCAGCAGCCCGGACAGGGGGCCTGGAGAGACCCAGTACTTC. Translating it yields CASSPDRGPGETQYF.

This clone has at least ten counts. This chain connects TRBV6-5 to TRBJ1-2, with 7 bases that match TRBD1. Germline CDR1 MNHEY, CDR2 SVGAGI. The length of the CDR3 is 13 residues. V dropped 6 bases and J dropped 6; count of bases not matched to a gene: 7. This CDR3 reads CASRRGTENGYTF. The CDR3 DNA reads TGTGCCAGCAGACGCGGGACAGAGAATGGCTACACCTTC.

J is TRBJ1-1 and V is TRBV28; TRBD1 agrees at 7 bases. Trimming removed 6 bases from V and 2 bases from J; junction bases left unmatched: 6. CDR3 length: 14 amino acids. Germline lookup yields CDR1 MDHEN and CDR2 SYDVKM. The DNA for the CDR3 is TGTGCCAGCAGGCCAGGGGGGGGTAACACTGAAGCTTTCTTT. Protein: CASRPGGGNTEAFF.

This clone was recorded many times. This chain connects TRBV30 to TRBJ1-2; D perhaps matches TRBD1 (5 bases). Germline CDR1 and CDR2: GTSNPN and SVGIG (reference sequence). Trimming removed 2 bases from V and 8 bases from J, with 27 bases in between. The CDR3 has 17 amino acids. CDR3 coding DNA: TGTGCCTGGAGTCCCCGCAAGGTCAGGGAGGTTTCTCAGGGCTACACCTTC. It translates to CAWSPRKVREVSQGYTF.

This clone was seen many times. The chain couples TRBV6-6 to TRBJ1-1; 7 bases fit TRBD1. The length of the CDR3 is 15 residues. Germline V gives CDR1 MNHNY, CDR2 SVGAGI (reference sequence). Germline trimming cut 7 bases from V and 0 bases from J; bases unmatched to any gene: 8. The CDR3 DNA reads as TGTGCCAGCACCGGGGACAGTGCTATGAACACTGAAGCTTTCTTT. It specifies CASTGDSAMNTEAFF.

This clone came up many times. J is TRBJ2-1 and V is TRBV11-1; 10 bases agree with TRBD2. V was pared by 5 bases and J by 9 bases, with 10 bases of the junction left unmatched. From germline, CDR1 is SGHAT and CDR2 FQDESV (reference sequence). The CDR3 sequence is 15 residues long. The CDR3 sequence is CASSPRLAGYGEQFF. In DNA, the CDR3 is TGTGCCAGCAGCCCCCGACTAGCGGGTTATGGTGAGCAGTTCTTC.

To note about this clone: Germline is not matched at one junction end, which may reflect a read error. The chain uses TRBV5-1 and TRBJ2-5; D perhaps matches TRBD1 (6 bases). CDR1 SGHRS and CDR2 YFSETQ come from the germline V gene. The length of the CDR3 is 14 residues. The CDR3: CASKRIQGLGTQYF. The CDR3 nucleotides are TGTGCCAGCAAGAGAATCCAGGGGCTTGGTACCCAGTACTTC.

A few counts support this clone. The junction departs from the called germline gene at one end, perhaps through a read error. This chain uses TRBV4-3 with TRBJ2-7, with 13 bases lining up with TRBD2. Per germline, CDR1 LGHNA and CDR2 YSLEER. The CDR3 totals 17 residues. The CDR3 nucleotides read TGCGCCAGCAGCCAGGATAGGACTAGCGGGAGTGGCACTATTATCCACTTC. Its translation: CASSQDRTSGSGTIIHF.

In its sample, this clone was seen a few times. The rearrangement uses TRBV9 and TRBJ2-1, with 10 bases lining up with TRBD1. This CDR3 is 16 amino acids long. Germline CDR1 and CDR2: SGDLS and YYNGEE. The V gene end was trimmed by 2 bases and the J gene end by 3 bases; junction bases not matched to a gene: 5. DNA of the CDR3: TGTGCCAGCAGCGTCGGGGGGACAGGGGTCTACAATGAGCAGTTCTTC. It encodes CASSVGGTGVYNEQFF.

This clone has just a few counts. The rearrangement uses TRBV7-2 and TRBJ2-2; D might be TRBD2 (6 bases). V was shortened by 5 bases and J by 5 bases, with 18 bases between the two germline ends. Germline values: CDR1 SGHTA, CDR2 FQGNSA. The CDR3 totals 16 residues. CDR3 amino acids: CASSPRPGVKTGELFF. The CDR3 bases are TGTGCCAGCAGCCCCCGCCCGGGAGTTAAAACCGGGGAGCTGTTTTTT.

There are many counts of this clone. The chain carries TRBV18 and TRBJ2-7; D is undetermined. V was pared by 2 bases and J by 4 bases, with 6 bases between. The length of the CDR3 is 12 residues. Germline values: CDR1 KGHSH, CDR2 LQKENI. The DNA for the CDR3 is TGTGCCAGCTCACCATCTCAGTACGAGCAGTACTTC. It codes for CASSPSQYEQYF.

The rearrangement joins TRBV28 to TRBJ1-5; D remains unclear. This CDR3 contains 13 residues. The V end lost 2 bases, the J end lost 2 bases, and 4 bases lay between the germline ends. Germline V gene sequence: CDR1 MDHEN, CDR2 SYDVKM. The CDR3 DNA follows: TGTGCCAGCAGTTTACCCCGCAATCAGCCCCAGCATTTT. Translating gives CASSLPRNQPQHF.

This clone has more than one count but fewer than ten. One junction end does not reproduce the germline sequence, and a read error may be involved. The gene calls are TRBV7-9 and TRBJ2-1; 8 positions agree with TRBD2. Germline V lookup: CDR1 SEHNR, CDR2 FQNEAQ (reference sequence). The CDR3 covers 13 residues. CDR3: CASSIAGPNEQFF. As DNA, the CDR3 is TGTGCCAGCAGCATAGCGGGACCCAATGAGCAGTTCTTC.

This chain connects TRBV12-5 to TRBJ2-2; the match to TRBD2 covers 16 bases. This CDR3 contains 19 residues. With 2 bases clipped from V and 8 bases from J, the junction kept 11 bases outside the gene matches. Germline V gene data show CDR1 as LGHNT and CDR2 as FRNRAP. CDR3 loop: CASGLMGLAGGPRSGELFF. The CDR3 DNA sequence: TGTGCTAGTGGTTTGATGGGACTAGCGGGAGGGCCTAGAAGTGGGGAGCTGTTTTTT.

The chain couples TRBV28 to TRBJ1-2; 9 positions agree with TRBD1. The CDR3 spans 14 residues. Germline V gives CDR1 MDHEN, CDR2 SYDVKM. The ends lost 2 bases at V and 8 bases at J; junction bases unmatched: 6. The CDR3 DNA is TGTGCCAGCAGTTTAGAGAACAGGGGGCCCGGCTACACCTTC. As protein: CASSLENRGPGYTF.

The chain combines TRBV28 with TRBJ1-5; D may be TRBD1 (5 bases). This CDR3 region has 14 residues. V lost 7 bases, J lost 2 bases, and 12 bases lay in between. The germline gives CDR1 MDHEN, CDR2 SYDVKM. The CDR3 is CASNDGGGNQPQHF. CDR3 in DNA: TGTGCCAGCAACGATGGGGGGGGCAATCAGCCCCAGCATTTT.

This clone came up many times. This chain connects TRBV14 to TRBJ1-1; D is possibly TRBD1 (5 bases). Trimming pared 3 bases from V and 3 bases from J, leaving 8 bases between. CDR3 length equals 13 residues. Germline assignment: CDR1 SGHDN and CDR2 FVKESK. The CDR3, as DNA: TGTGCCAGCAGCCACAGGGTAGACACTGAAGCTTTCTTT. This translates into CASSHRVDTEAFF.

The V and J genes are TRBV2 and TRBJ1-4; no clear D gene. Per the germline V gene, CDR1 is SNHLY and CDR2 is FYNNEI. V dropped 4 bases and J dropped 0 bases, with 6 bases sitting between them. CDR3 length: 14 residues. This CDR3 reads CASSAVTTNEKLFF. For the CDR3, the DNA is TGTGCCAGCAGTGCAGTAACAACTAATGAAAAACTGTTTTTT.

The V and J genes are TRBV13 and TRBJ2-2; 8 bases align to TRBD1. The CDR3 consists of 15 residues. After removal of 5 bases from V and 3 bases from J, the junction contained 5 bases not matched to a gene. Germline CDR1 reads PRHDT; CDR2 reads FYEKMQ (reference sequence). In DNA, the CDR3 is TGTGCCAGCAGCCGATTGGACAGGGACACCGGGGAGCTGTTTTTT. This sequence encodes CASSRLDRDTGELFF.

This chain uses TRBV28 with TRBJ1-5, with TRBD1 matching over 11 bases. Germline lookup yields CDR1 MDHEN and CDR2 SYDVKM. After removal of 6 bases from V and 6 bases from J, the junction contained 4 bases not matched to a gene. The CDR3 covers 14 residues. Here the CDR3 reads CASSRTGGSQPQHF. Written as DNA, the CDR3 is TGTGCCAGCAGCCGGACAGGGGGCAGTCAGCCCCAGCATTTT.

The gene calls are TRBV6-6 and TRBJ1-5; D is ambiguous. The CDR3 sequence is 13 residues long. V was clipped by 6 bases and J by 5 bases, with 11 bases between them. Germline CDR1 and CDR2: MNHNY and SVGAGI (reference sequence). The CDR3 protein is CASRRSWDQPQHF. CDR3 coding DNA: TGTGCCAGCAGGAGGTCATGGGATCAGCCCCAGCATTTT.